The 4 T cell receptor beta chains listed next were all sequenced from one sample in a study of PD-1 blockade in classical Hodgkin lymphoma. Time point: cycle 4 day 1 (C4D1), after around six weeks of nivolumab. Autologous stem cell transplantation was followed by relapse in every patient, and brentuximab vedotin exposure varied. Measured with immunoSEQ multiplex PCR; TCRdb has only the in-frame clones, and not every one. The sample contains roughly 100,000 clones, about 92% of which appear only once. Sequenced material: peripheral blood mononuclear cells (PBMCs), taken before the fourth cycle of nivolumab. The receptor set was obtained from a human donor with classical Hodgkin lymphoma.

This sequence joins TRBV6-5 and TRBJ2-5, with D possibly TRBD1 on 6 matching bases. Trimming pared 2 bases from V and 7 bases from J, leaving 11 bases between. CDR3 length: 13 amino acids. In germline, CDR1 is MNHEY, CDR2 SVGAGI. The CDR3 sequence: CASSYGGPGTQYF. The DNA of the CDR3 is TGTGCCAGCAGTTACGGGGGCCCGGGGACCCAGTACTTC.

This chain connects TRBV6-6 to TRBJ1-4; TRBD1 matches at 8 bases. The germline gives CDR1 MNHNY, CDR2 SVGAGI (reference sequence). The CDR3 is made up of 15 amino acids. Unmatched junction bases numbered 5, after V lost 0 bases and J lost 8 bases. CDR3: CASSYSDRDWEKLFF. The CDR3 nucleotides read TGTGCCAGCAGTTACTCGGACAGGGATTGGGAAAAACTGTTTTTT.

V and J are TRBV9 and TRBJ2-7; D is unclear. The CDR3 has 13 residues. The germline V gene has CDR1 SGDLS and CDR2 YYNGEE. Trimming pared 0 bases from V and 3 bases from J, leaving 7 bases between. The CDR3 nucleotides read TGTGCCAGCAGCGTAGCGTATGGCTACGAGCAGTACTTC. Translated, it gives CASSVAYGYEQYF.

J is TRBJ1-6 and V is TRBV5-1; D unresolved. This CDR3 contains 14 residues. V was trimmed by 4 bases and J by 8 bases, leaving 13 bases between them. From germline, CDR1 is SGHRS and CDR2 YFSETQ. CDR3 in amino acids: CASSLGLGDSPLHF. The CDR3 DNA is TGCGCCAGCAGCCTAGGACTTGGGGATTCACCCCTCCACTTT. Filled out from reference TRBV5-1 and TRBJ1-6, the complete variable domain reads KAGVTQTPRYLIKTRGQQVTLSCSPISGHRSVSWYQQTPGQGLQFLFEYFSETQRNKGNFPGRFSGRQFSNSRSEMNVSTLELGDSALYLCASSLGLGDSPLHFGNGTRLTVT.